This TCR beta chain was observed in a study of Ad26.COV2.S vaccination and SARS-CoV-2 variants. Study-wide results and limits: TCR breadth and depth estimates may have understated total T cell responses. It was vaccine recipients, not placebo recipients, who had the higher spike-specific TCR breadth. Breadth of non-spike TCRs did not differ between vaccinees and placebo recipients.

TCRdb's table, derived via immunoSEQ multiplex PCR, lists solely in-frame clones and lacks some. The sample shows some 640,000 clones, 70% to 90% of them seen only once. As concerns this clone: The antigen remains undetermined.

The treatment denotes: 15 to 20 received Ad26.COV2.S at low or high dose, single or two shots; several received placebo; per-sample allocation not given. Specimen acquisition occurred on day 63 following the initial vaccine or placebo injection. Per the germline V gene, CDR1 is SGHNT and CDR2 is YYREEE (reference sequence). CDR3 length: 14 residues. The V gene lost 6 bases and the J gene lost 8 bases, with 18 bases spanning the gap. The chain uses TRBV5-4 and TRBJ1-3; D gene ambiguous. The receptor's source is a person between 18 and 65 years old who received the Ad26.COV2.S COVID-19 vaccine or a placebo. The sample was peripheral blood, taken in a trial of Ad26.COV2.S vaccine versus placebo. The CDR3 protein is CASTKSSAADTIYF. The CDR3 DNA sequence: TGTGCCAGCACCAAATCCTCGGCCGCGGACACCATATATTTT.